Below, 2 T cell receptor beta chains from the same sample are listed, as sequenced in a study of cytomegalovirus exposure and HLA in healthy donors (dated by TCRdb to 2017 to 2019). The library was made by the immunoSEQ multiplex PCR assay. For the multiplex PCR, a mixture combining 60 forward primers for TCR Vbeta segments and 13 reverse primers for TCR Jbeta segments was used. Entries here come from immuneACCESS through TCRdb and include only in-frame sequences with V and J called. Some clones fail to appear in such tables; in the studies checked, an unresolved V gene covers under half of the shortfall, and the cause of the remainder is unknown. The sample table lists about 110,000 clones, 76% of them with a count of one. The top ten clonotypes cover roughly 13% of the sample. Material for sequencing was PBMCs. All receptors derive from a man in his thirties or forties in good health and CMV-seropositive.

This chain links TRBV10-1 with TRBJ1-2, with TRBD1 matching over 7 bases. J lost 4 bases, V lost 3 bases, and 5 bases had no gene match. Germline V gene sequence: CDR1 WNHNN, CDR2 SYGVQD (reference sequence). The CDR3 extends over 14 amino acids. The CDR3 coding sequence is TGCGCCAGCAGTGACGAGACAGGGTTCTATGGCTACACCTTC. This translates into CASSDETGFYGYTF.

The chain is built from TRBV29-1 and TRBJ2-7; D is possibly TRBD1 (6 bases). V was trimmed by 2 bases and J by 7 bases, leaving 18 bases between them. The CDR3 contains 14 residues. Germline CDR1 SQVTM, CDR2 ANQGSEA. The CDR3 sequence: CSVERLQGKEEQYF. CDR3 bases: TGCAGCGTTGAAAGACTGCAGGGGAAGGAGGAGCAGTACTTC.